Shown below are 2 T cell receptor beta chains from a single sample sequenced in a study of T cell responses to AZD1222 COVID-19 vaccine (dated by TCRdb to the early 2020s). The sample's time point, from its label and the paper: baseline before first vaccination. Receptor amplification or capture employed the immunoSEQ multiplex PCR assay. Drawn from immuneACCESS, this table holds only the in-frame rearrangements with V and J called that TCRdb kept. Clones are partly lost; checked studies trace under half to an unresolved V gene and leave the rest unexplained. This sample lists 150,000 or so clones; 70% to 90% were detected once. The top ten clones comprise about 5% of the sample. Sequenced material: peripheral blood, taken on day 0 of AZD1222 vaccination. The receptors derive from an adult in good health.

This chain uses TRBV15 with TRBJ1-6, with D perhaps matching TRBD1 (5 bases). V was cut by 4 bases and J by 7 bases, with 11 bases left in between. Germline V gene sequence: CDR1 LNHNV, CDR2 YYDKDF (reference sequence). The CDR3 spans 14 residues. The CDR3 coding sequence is TGTGCCACCAGCACCGCTGGGGGAAATTCACCCCTCCACTTT. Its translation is CATSTAGGNSPLHF.

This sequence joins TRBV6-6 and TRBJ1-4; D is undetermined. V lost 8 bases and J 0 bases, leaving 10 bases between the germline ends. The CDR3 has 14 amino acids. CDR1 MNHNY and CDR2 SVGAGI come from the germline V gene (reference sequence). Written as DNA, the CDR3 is TGTGCCAGCTCGGCCAGGTCAACTAATGAAAAACTGTTTTTT. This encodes CASSARSTNEKLFF.